What follows are 20 T cell receptor beta chains derived from one specimen sequenced in a study of T cells in localized non-small cell lung cancer. The data were produced by immunoSEQ multiplex PCR, yet TCRdb's version contains in-frame clones alone and is incomplete. The sample has 70,000 to 95,000 clones, approximately 90% seen once. The sample was PBMCs, taken before any cancer treatment. The receptor set was obtained from a woman aged 40-70 years with stage II squamous cell lung carcinoma.

The genes are TRBV5-6 and TRBJ1-2; possibly TRBD1 for D (5 bases). Germline-derived CDR1 and CDR2 are SGHDT and YYEEEE. Trimming took 3 bases from V and 0 from J, leaving 18 bases between them. The CDR3 spans 17 residues. The CDR3 here is CASSSLKHGGTNYGYTF. The CDR3 DNA reads as TGTGCCAGCAGCTCTTTAAAGCACGGGGGTACTAACTATGGCTACACCTTC.

CDR3 coding DNA: TGTGCCAGCAGCTTTGCGGGGACCTACAATGAGCAGTTCTTC. It translates to CASSFAGTYNEQFF. This chain uses TRBV11-2 with TRBJ2-1; tentative D call: TRBD2 (6 bases). Germline V gene data show CDR1 as SGHAT and CDR2 as FQNNGV. Trimming stripped 3 bases from V and 2 bases from J, with 8 bases between. CDR3 size: 14 residues.

The genes are TRBV4-1 and TRBJ2-5; 9 positions agree with TRBD2. Trimming took 0 bases from V and 0 from J; bases not matched to a gene: 8. Germline CDR1 and CDR2: MGHRA and YSYEKL. The CDR3 is 18 residues long. The CDR3 loop reads CASSQDRGGGRYQETQYF. Written as DNA, the CDR3 is TGCGCCAGCAGCCAAGACCGCGGGGGGGGCAGGTACCAAGAGACCCAGTACTTC.

The rearrangement uses TRBV2 and TRBJ2-7; D possibly corresponds to TRBD1 (6 bases). CDR3 length: 14 amino acids. Per germline, CDR1 SNHLY and CDR2 FYNNEI. Trimming removed 7 bases at V and 6 bases at J, with 19 bases between. The CDR3 region has the DNA TGTGCCAGCAAATCTACCGGACAGCTTGCCGAGCAGTACTTC. Translating gives CASKSTGQLAEQYF.

This clone was recorded once. The chain couples TRBV6-6 to TRBJ1-4; D unclear. Germline assignment: CDR1 MNHNY and CDR2 SVGAGI (reference sequence). V dropped 6 bases and J dropped 11 bases, with 19 bases sitting between them. The CDR3 has 14 residues. The CDR3 region has the DNA TGTGCCAGCAGATCCCCGAAAGGTGATCGGAAACTGTTTTTT. It is translated as CASRSPKGDRKLFF.

This chain's CDR3 is CSVAGQGDTYGYTF. In DNA, the CDR3 is TGCAGCGTCGCAGGACAGGGGGATACCTATGGCTACACCTTC. The chain recombines TRBV29-1 with TRBJ1-2, with 10 bases that match TRBD1. The CDR3 runs 14 residues. V shed 6 bases and J 4 bases; nucleotides not matched to a gene: 8. The germline V gene encodes CDR1 SQVTM and CDR2 ANQGSEA.

V gene TRBV7-6 combines with J gene TRBJ1-3; D remains unclear. The CDR3 is 13 residues long. The V end was cut by 2 bases, the J end by 3 bases, with 5 bases between. Germline-derived CDR1 and CDR2 are SGHVS and FNYEAQ. CDR3 protein: CASSLRDGNTIYF. The CDR3 coding sequence is TGTGCCAGCAGCTTACGGGATGGAAACACCATATATTTT.

With regard to this clone: Germline is not matched at one junction end, which may reflect a read error. The chain uses TRBV11-2 and TRBJ2-1; D call uncertain. The length of the CDR3 is 16 residues. CDR1 and CDR2 from the germline V gene are SGHAT and FQNNGV. The CDR3 protein is CASSIDPLDFGNEQFF. CDR3 DNA: TGTGCCAGCAGCATAGACCCCCTAGATTTCGGCAATGAGCAGTTCTTC.

This rearrangement joins TRBV7-2 to TRBJ2-1; 10 positions match TRBD2. Germline values: CDR1 SGHTA, CDR2 FQGNSA. This CDR3 contains 15 residues. V shed 5 bases, J shed 10 bases, and the junction held 11 bases outside the gene matches. The CDR3 nucleotides are TGTGCCAGCAGCCCCGTCGCTAGCGGGAGAACCGAGCAGTTCTTC. It yields the protein CASSPVASGRTEQFF.

The chain combines TRBV18 with TRBJ2-1; D gene uncertain. The germline gives CDR1 KGHSH, CDR2 LQKENI. With 1 base removed from V and 7 bases from J, the gap between germline ends came to 17 bases. The CDR3 totals 16 residues. CDR3 sequence reads: CASSPRSLEVGNEQFF. DNA for the CDR3: TGTGCCAGCTCACCACGGTCCTTAGAAGTGGGGAATGAGCAGTTCTTC.

V and J are TRBV10-1 and TRBJ2-2; D remains ambiguous. The V gene's germline CDR1 is WNHNN and CDR2 SYGVQD (reference sequence). CDR3 size: 14 residues. Trimming removed 6 bases at V and 3 bases at J, with 11 bases between. The CDR3 protein is CASRGTDYTGELFF. CDR3 coding DNA: TGCGCCAGCAGGGGAACCGACTACACCGGGGAGCTGTTTTTT.

The chain links TRBV19 to TRBJ2-5; TRBD2 aligns across 9 bases. J gave up 5 bases and V 3 bases, and 7 bases lay outside the gene matches. The germline CDR1 and CDR2 sequences are LNHDA and SQIVND (reference sequence). The CDR3 consists of 15 residues. The DNA for the CDR3 is TGTGCCAGTAGTATGGGCGGGGGGGCCGGTGAGACCCAGTACTTC. Protein: CASSMGGGAGETQYF. Supplemented by reference TRBV19 and TRBJ2-5, the full variable domain reads DGGITQSPKYLFRKEGQNVTLSCEQNLNHDAMYWYRQDPGQGLRLIYYSQIVNDFQKGDIAEGYSVSREKKESFPLTVTSAQKNPTAFYLCASSMGGGAGETQYFGPGTRLLVL.

The rearrangement joins TRBV7-2 to TRBJ2-5; perhaps TRBD1 as D (5 bases). Germline lookup yields CDR1 SGHTA and CDR2 FQGNSA. Trimming left V 1 base short and J 5 bases short, with 14 bases between. CDR3 size: 15 residues. CDR3 amino acids: CASSLGVGRAETQYF. CDR3 sequence (DNA): TGTGCCAGCAGCTTAGGAGTAGGCAGGGCGGAGACCCAGTACTTC.

This clone was detected only once. J is TRBJ2-2 and V is TRBV10-1; no clear D gene. V dropped 7 bases and J dropped 0 bases, with 9 bases sitting between them. This CDR3 contains 14 residues. Germline lookup yields CDR1 WNHNN and CDR2 SYGVQD (reference sequence). The CDR3 nucleotides are TGCGCCAGCACCCTGACCCCGAACACCGGGGAGCTGTTTTTT. Its translation is CASTLTPNTGELFF.

This clone was seen a few times. The rearrangement links TRBV6-1 to TRBJ1-2; the D gene is possibly TRBD1 (6 bases). With 0 bases removed from V and 4 bases from J, the gap between germline ends came to 12 bases. Germline CDR1 and CDR2: MNHNS and SASEGT. The CDR3 extends over 15 amino acids. The CDR3 DNA reads TGTGCCAGCAGTGAAGCCCGCAGGGGCCTCTATGGCTACACCTTC. Amino acid sequence: CASSEARRGLYGYTF.

The gene calls are TRBV9 and TRBJ2-2, with a tentative D call TRBD2 (5 bases). Germline V gene data show CDR1 as SGDLS and CDR2 as YYNGEE. The CDR3 runs to 13 residues. With 4 bases removed from V and 4 bases from J, the gap between germline ends came to 8 bases. CDR3: CASSLGGTGELFF. DNA for the CDR3: TGTGCCAGCAGCCTCGGAGGCACCGGGGAGCTGTTTTTT. Complete variable domain (other parts from reference TRBV9 and TRBJ2-2): DSGVTQTPKHLITATGQRVTLRCSPRSGDLSVYWYQQSLDQGLQFLIQYYNGEERAKGNILERFSAQQFPDLHSELNLSSLELGDSALYFCASSLGGTGELFFGEGSRLTVL.

In DNA, the CDR3 is TGTGCCAGCCGGGGGGGACAGGTAGCGAACGAGCAGTACTTC. It encodes CASRGGQVANEQYF. The chain joins TRBV27 to TRBJ2-7; D tentatively reads TRBD1 or TRBD2 (8 bases each). V was shortened by 8 bases and J by 5 bases, with 19 bases between the two germline ends. CDR1 is MNHEY, CDR2 SMNVEV, per germline (reference sequence). The CDR3 is made up of 14 amino acids.

V usage is TRBV19 and J usage is TRBJ2-7; 8 nucleotides line up with TRBD1. The germline gives CDR1 LNHDA, CDR2 SQIVND (reference sequence). V lost 5 bases and J lost 3; bases outside the gene matches: 6. The CDR3 has 14 residues. The CDR3 DNA reads TGTGCCAGTAGTCCGGGGACAGGATTCTACGAGCAGTACTTC. This translates into CASSPGTGFYEQYF.

This chain joins TRBV19 and TRBJ2-1, with TRBD1 matching 7 bases. CDR3 size: 14 residues. The junction had 11 bases not matched to a gene; V was cut back by 7 bases and J by 8 bases. Germline values: CDR1 LNHDA, CDR2 SQIVND (reference sequence). CDR3 protein: CASKEVQGPYEQFF. DNA for the CDR3: TGTGCCAGTAAGGAGGTACAGGGGCCTTATGAGCAGTTCTTC.

The chain recombines TRBV14 with TRBJ2-3; D gene uncertain. This CDR3 has 15 residues. Germline CDR1 SGHDN, CDR2 FVKESK. V was shortened by 0 bases and J by 4 bases, with 11 bases between the two germline ends. The chain's CDR3 is CASSQELPAPDTQYF. As DNA, the CDR3 is TGTGCCAGCAGCCAAGAATTGCCAGCCCCAGATACGCAGTATTTT.